The 20 T cell receptor beta chains given below trace back to one sample, sequenced in a study of PD-1 blockade in classical Hodgkin lymphoma. No patient escaped relapse after autologous stem cell transplantation, and brentuximab vedotin exposure varied. TCRdb keeps only in-frame clones here, not all; method: immunoSEQ multiplex PCR. The sample consists of over 90,000 clones, roughly 89% of them appearing once. The specimen was peripheral blood mononuclear cells (PBMCs), collected before the second cycle of nivolumab. These receptors all come from a human donor with classical Hodgkin lymphoma.

The chain couples TRBV23-1 to TRBJ1-1; TRBD1 might be the D (5 bases). TRBV23-1 is assigned to the ORF class and has an uncertain function. This CDR3 contains 14 residues. Trimming took 1 base from V and 1 from J, leaving 7 bases between them. CDR3 residues: CASSQYRRNTEAFF. The CDR3 DNA sequence: TGCGCCAGCAGTCAATACAGGAGGAACACTGAAGCTTTCTTT.

The rearrangement links TRBV15 to TRBJ2-7, with a weak D call TRBD2 (7 bases). V lost 5 bases to trimming and J lost 0 bases, with 23 bases between them. The V gene's germline CDR1 is LNHNV and CDR2 YYDKDF (reference sequence). This CDR3 has 18 residues. CDR3 DNA sequence: TGTGCCACCAGCCCCAGACTAGGGGGAGGGGGGGCCTCCTACGAGCAGTACTTC. Translating it yields CATSPRLGGGGASYEQYF.

The CDR3 DNA is TGTGCCAGCAGGGAGACAGGGGTAGTGGGGGCTTTCTTT. Protein: CASRETGVVGAFF. J is TRBJ1-1 and V is TRBV27; TRBD1 agrees at 8 bases. V lost 6 bases to trimming and J lost 11 bases; unmatched junction nucleotides: 11. Germline-derived CDR1 and CDR2 are MNHEY and SMNVEV (reference sequence). CDR3 size: 13 residues.

The chain has TRBV21-1 and TRBJ2-5; whether TRBD2, the table's D call, matches the DNA was not checked. TRBV21-1 is recorded as a pseudogene. This CDR3 is 21 amino acids long. This CDR3 is CASSNSIFSGPHERALGAQYF. For the CDR3, the DNA is TGTGCCAGCAGCAATTCTATTTTTTCCGGACCCCACGAGCGAGCACTAGGAGCCCAGTACTTC.

The CDR3 loop reads CASSIQRTSGKETQYF. The CDR3 DNA reads TGTGCCAGTAGTATTCAGAGGACTAGCGGAAAAGAGACCCAGTACTTC. The chain couples TRBV19 to TRBJ2-5, with 10 nucleotides matching TRBD2. The V gene's germline CDR1 is LNHDA and CDR2 SQIVND (reference sequence). The V segment lost 3 bases and the J segment 3 bases; nucleotides outside the gene matches: 7. The CDR3 is 16 residues long.

The chain carries TRBV4-1 and TRBJ2-4; a possible D gene is TRBD1 (7 bases). V lost 5 bases and J lost 8, with 22 bases in between. This CDR3 is built from 16 residues. CDR1 is MGHRA and CDR2 is YSYEKL in the germline V gene. This chain's CDR3 is CASSSGGGLFNDIQYF. CDR3 in DNA: TGCGCCAGCAGCTCAGGGGGAGGACTATTTAATGACATTCAGTACTTC.

This chain links TRBV11-1 with TRBJ2-7; TRBD2 might be the D (6 bases). This CDR3 has 17 amino acids. Per germline, CDR1 SGHAT and CDR2 FQDESV (reference sequence). V gave up 5 bases and J gave up 2 bases, with 22 bases separating them. The CDR3 region has the DNA TGTGCCAGCAGCAAAGGGGTGGTCGGGGGTTCCACCTACGAGCAGTACTTC. This translates into CASSKGVVGGSTYEQYF.

This sequence joins TRBV7-2 and TRBJ1-1; D is possibly TRBD1 (5 bases). CDR3 length equals 15 residues. The ends were cut back, 4 bases at V and 0 bases at J, with 12 bases in the middle. CDR1 is SGHTA and CDR2 is FQGNSA in the germline V gene. The CDR3 here is CASSWGDALNTEAFF. The DNA for the CDR3 is TGTGCCAGCAGCTGGGGGGACGCCCTGAACACTGAAGCTTTCTTT.

This chain links TRBV28 with TRBJ2-3; 8 bases are shared with TRBD2. Germline V gives CDR1 MDHEN, CDR2 SYDVKM. The CDR3 loop spans 15 amino acids. V dropped 6 bases and J dropped 1; count of bases not matched to a gene: 6. Written as DNA, the CDR3 is TGTGCCAGCAGCCCACCGCGGGGGGGCACAGATACGCAGTATTTT. This translates into CASSPPRGGTDTQYF.

The genes are TRBV9 and TRBJ2-5; 8 bases match TRBD2. The CDR3 has 19 amino acids. CDR1 is SGDLS and CDR2 is YYNGEE in the germline V gene. V dropped 0 bases and J dropped 4; count of bases not matched to a gene: 17. In nucleotides, the CDR3 is TGTGCCAGCAGCGTAGGAGGGCTAGCGGGTAGATTGCCTTTAGAGACCCAGTACTTC. This codes for CASSVGGLAGRLPLETQYF.

The CDR3 loop reads CVRSLGYRRNTIYF. As DNA, the CDR3 is TGTGTCAGAAGCTTAGGGTATCGTAGAAACACCATATATTTT. V and J are TRBV7-5 and TRBJ1-3. TRBV7-5 corresponds to a pseudogene. This CDR3 has 14 residues.

The J gene is TRBJ2-2, the V gene TRBV30; no clear D gene. The germline V gene has CDR1 GTSNPN and CDR2 SVGIG (reference sequence). V lost 7 bases and J lost 6, with 12 bases in between. There are 12 residues in the CDR3. The CDR3 is CAFTGLPGELFF. CDR3 nucleotide sequence: TGTGCCTTCACCGGTTTGCCCGGGGAGCTGTTTTTT.

This clone was counted a single time. The rearrangement joins TRBV27 to TRBJ2-5; 8 bases align to TRBD2. Trimming took 2 bases from V and 5 from J; bases not matched to a gene: 4. This CDR3 is built from 14 residues. The germline V gene has CDR1 MNHEY and CDR2 SMNVEV (reference sequence). The CDR3 protein is CASSLRGGGETQYF. Written as DNA, the CDR3 is TGTGCCAGCAGTTTACGGGGCGGGGGGGAGACCCAGTACTTC.

This chain links TRBV5-1 with TRBJ2-1; 8 bases map to TRBD2. CDR1 is SGHRS and CDR2 is YFSETQ in the germline V gene. The V segment lost 3 bases and the J segment 8 bases; nucleotides outside the gene matches: 7. This CDR3 is built from 14 residues. The CDR3 reads CASSSSGGAYEQFF. The CDR3 DNA follows: TGCGCCAGCAGCTCCAGCGGGGGAGCTTATGAGCAGTTCTTC.

The V call is TRBV5-1, the J call TRBJ1-1, with D possibly matching TRBD1 (6 bases). This CDR3 is built from 16 residues. Between the trimmed V and J ends, which lost 0 bases and 6 bases, there was a span of 18 bases. Germline V lookup: CDR1 SGHRS, CDR2 YFSETQ. The CDR3 sequence: CASSLVGTGYQPEAFF. CDR3 DNA sequence: TGCGCCAGCAGCTTGGTTGGCACAGGGTATCAACCTGAAGCTTTCTTT.

The rearrangement joins TRBV4-1 to TRBJ1-2; 12 nucleotides line up with TRBD1. V dropped 0 bases and J dropped 4; count of bases not matched to a gene: 12. CDR3 length equals 19 residues. Germline values: CDR1 MGHRA, CDR2 YSYEKL. The CDR3 bases are TGCGCCAGCAGCCAAGAACCCGGGACAGGGGGCCCTCCCTCCTATGGCTACACCTTC. Its protein product is CASSQEPGTGGPPSYGYTF.

This clone was seen more than once but under ten times. DNA of the CDR3: TGTGCCAGCTCACCAGGGGGCGATCAGCCCCAGCATTTT. Translated: CASSPGGDQPQHF. The rearrangement uses TRBV18 and TRBJ1-5; possibly TRBD1 for D (6 bases). The CDR3 loop spans 13 amino acids. The ends were cut back, 2 bases at V and 5 bases at J, with 7 bases in the middle. CDR1 KGHSH and CDR2 LQKENI come from the germline V gene.

This chain joins TRBV7-9 and TRBJ2-1; D call uncertain. Germline CDR1 reads SEHNR; CDR2 reads FQNEAQ (reference sequence). The CDR3 runs 14 residues. The V end was cut by 3 bases, the J end by 0 bases, with 6 bases between. The DNA of the CDR3 is TGTGCCAGCAGCTTTCGGCCCTCCTACAATGAGCAGTTCTTC. Residues: CASSFRPSYNEQFF.

V gene TRBV9 combines with J gene TRBJ2-1; 11 bases agree with TRBD2. Germline values: CDR1 SGDLS, CDR2 YYNGEE. Trimming cost V 3 bases and J 4 bases; bases outside gene matches: 3. CDR3 length: 15 residues. Here the CDR3 reads CASSDSGRDYNEQFF. The CDR3 DNA reads as TGTGCCAGCAGCGATAGCGGGAGGGATTACAATGAGCAGTTCTTC.

This sequence joins TRBV28 and TRBJ1-4; tentatively, D is TRBD1 (5 bases). Germline values: CDR1 MDHEN, CDR2 SYDVKM. This CDR3 region has 14 residues. V lost 4 bases and J 7 bases, leaving 13 bases between the germline ends. This CDR3 is CASSSGTEPEKLFF. CDR3 in DNA: TGTGCCAGCAGTTCTGGGACGGAGCCTGAAAAACTGTTTTTT.